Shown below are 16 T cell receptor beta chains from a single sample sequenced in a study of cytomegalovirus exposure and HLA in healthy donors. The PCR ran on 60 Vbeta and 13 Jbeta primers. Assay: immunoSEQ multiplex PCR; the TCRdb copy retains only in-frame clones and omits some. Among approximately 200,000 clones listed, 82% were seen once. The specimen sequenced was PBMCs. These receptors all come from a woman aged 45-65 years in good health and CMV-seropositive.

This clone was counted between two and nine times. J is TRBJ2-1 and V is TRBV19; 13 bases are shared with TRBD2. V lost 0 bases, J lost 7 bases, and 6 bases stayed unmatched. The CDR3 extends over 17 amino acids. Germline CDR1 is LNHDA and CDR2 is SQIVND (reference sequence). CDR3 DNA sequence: TGTGCCAGTAGTATAGAGGGACTAGCGGGGATTAGGAATGAGCAGTTCTTC. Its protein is CASSIEGLAGIRNEQFF.

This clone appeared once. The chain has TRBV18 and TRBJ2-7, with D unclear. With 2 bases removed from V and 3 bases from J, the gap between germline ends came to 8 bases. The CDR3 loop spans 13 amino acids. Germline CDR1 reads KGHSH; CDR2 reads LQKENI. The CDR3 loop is CASSPGADYEQYF. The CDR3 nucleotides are TGTGCCAGCTCACCAGGAGCAGACTACGAGCAGTACTTC.

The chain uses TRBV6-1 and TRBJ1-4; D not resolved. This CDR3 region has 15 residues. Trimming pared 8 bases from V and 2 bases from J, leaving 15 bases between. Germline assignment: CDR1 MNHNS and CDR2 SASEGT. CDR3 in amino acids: CASGPIGWTNEKLFF. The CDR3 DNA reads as TGTGCCAGCGGGCCAATTGGTTGGACTAATGAAAAACTGTTTTTT.

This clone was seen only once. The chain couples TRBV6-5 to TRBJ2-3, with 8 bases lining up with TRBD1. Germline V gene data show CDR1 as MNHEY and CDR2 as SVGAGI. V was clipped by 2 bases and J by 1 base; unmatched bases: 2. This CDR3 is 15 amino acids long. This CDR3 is CASSYDRGRTDTQYF. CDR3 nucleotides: TGTGCCAGCAGTTACGACAGGGGACGCACAGATACGCAGTATTTT.

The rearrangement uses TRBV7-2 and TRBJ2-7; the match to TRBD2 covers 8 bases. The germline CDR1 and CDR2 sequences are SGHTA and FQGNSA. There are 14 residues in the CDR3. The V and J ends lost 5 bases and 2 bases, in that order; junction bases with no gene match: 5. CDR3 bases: TGTGCCAGCAGCCCTATGGGACTAGCCTACGAGCAGTACTTC. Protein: CASSPMGLAYEQYF.

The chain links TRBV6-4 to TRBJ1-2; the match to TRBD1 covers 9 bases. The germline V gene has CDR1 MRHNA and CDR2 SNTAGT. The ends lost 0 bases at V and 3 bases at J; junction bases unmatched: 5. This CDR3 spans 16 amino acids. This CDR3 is CASSDSGTGSDYGYTF. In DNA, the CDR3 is TGTGCCAGCAGTGACTCCGGGACAGGGTCAGACTATGGCTACACCTTC.

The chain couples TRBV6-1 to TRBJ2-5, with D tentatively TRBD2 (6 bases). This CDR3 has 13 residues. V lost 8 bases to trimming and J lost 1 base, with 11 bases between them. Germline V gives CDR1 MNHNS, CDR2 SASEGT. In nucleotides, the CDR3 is TGTGCCAGCGGACGGACTACCCAAGAGACCCAGTACTTC. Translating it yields CASGRTTQETQYF.

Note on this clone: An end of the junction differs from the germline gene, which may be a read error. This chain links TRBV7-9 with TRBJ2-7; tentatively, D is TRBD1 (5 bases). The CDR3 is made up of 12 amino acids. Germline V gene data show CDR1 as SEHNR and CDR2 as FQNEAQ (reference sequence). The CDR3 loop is CSSSLVGDEQYF. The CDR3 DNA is TGTTCCAGCAGCTTAGTAGGGGACGAGCAGTACTTC.

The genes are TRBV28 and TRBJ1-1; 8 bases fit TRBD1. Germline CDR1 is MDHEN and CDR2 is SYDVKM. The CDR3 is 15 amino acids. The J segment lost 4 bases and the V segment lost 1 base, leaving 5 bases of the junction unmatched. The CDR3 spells CASSLLGQGGTEAFF. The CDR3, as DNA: TGTGCCAGCAGTTTATTAGGACAGGGTGGCACTGAAGCTTTCTTT.

CDR3 nucleotides: TGTGCCAGCAGCTCCGGGACAGGGTTTAATGAAAAACTGTTTTTT. Protein product: CASSSGTGFNEKLFF. The chain links TRBV5-8 to TRBJ1-4, with 9 nucleotides matching TRBD1. The CDR3 totals 15 residues. Germline assignment: CDR1 SGHTS and CDR2 YDEGEE. J was trimmed by 4 bases and V by 3 bases; bases with no gene match: 4.

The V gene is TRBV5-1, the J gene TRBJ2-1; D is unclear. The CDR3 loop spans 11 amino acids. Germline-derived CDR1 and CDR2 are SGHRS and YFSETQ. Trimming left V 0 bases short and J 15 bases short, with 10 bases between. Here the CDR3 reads CASSLEGSPFF. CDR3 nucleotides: TGCGCCAGCAGCTTGGAAGGTAGCCCGTTCTTC.

The CDR3: CASSSGTGANSPLHF. The CDR3 nucleotides are TGTGCCAGCAGTTCCGGGACAGGTGCCAATTCACCCCTCCACTTT. The V and J genes are TRBV9 and TRBJ1-6, with 8 bases that match TRBD1. CDR1 SGDLS and CDR2 YYNGEE come from the germline V gene. Losses at the gene ends were 5 bases for V and 7 bases for J; bases not matched to a gene: 8. This CDR3 spans 15 amino acids. Full variable domain (rest looked up from reference TRBV9 and TRBJ1-6): DSGVTQTPKHLITATGQRVTLRCSPRSGDLSVYWYQQSLDQGLQFLIQYYNGEERAKGNILERFSAQQFPDLHSELNLSSLELGDSALYFCASSSGTGANSPLHFGNGTRLTVT.

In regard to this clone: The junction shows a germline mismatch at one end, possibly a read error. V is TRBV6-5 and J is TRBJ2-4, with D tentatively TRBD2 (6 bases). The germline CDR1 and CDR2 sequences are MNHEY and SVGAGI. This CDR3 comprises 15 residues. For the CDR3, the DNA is TGTGCCAGCCAACCACGCGGGGCCTTCGGAAACAGTCAGTACTTC. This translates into CASQPRGAFGNSQYF.

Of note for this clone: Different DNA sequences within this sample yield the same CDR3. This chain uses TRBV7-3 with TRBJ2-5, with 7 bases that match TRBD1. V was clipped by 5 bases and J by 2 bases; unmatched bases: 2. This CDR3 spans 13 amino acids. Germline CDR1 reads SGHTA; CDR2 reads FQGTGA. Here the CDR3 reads CASSRGQQETQYF. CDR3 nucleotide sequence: TGTGCCAGCAGCCGGGGACAGCAAGAGACCCAGTACTTC.

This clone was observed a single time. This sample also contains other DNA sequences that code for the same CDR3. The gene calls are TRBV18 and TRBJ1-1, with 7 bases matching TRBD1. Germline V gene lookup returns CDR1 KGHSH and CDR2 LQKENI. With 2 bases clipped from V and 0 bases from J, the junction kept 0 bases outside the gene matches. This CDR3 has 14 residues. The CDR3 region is CASSPTGVNTEAFF. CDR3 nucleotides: TGTGCCAGCTCACCAACAGGGGTGAACACTGAAGCTTTCTTT.

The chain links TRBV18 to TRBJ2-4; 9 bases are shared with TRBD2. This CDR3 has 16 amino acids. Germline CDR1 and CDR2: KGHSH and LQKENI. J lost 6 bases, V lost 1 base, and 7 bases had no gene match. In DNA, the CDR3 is TGTGCCAGCTCACCACGCGGGGGGGCCTCTGGAAACATTCAGTACTTC. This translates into CASSPRGGASGNIQYF.